This T cell receptor (beta chain) emerged from a study of shared clonotypes between healthy human individuals. Study information: Ranging from 18 to 49 in age, donors were two women and three men.

The CDR3 runs 14 residues. Trimming took 6 bases from V and 5 from J; bases not matched to a gene: 8. The germline gives CDR1 MDHEN, CDR2 SYDVKM. General observations from the study: Clonotype sharing among donors likely depends on sequencing depth.

This table comes from immunoSEQ multiplex PCR, and its TCRdb copy is limited to in-frame clones, with some not included. The sample lists 490,000 or so clones; about 79% were seen once. Note on this clone: The antigen is not known.

The clonotype comes from a woman aged 40 to 49 in good health. Some clones in this sample may be carry-over from other donors' samples. This sequence joins TRBV28 and TRBJ2-7, with TRBD1 matching 9 bases. The sample comprised PBMCs. Written as DNA, the CDR3 is TGTGCCAGCAGAAGGAAAACAGGGGGCCACGAGCAGTACTTC. Its protein is CASRRKTGGHEQYF.